This TCR beta chain comes out of a study of T cell repertoires in cytomegalovirus infection. Whole-study findings and limits: HLA-C-restricted, CMV-specific TCR beta clonotypes were dominant ex vivo. Carriers of CMV and the relevant HLA type were discriminated by public TCR beta frequency.

This clonotype was seen a handful of times. Its antigen is unidentified. The ends lost 5 bases at V and 2 bases at J; junction bases unmatched: 5. This CDR3 has 14 residues. CDR1 MNHNY and CDR2 SVGAGI come from the germline V gene (reference sequence). TCRdb re-analysed the reads in MiXCR, keeping a single row per CDR3 protein. The table has 300,000 to 400,000 distinct CDR3 sequences, roughly 29% seen once; the top ten hold over 15%. The chain joins TRBV6-6 to TRBJ1-1, with 7 bases lining up with TRBD1. The sample in question was cultured PBMCs, obtained from culture after CMV antigen stimulation. The source of this sequence is a human donor in good health (CMV status not recorded). Some clones in this sample may be carry-over from other donors' samples. Written as DNA, the CDR3 is TGTGCCAGCAGTACGTACAGGGGAAACACTGAAGCTTTCTTT. Its translation: CASSTYRGNTEAFF.